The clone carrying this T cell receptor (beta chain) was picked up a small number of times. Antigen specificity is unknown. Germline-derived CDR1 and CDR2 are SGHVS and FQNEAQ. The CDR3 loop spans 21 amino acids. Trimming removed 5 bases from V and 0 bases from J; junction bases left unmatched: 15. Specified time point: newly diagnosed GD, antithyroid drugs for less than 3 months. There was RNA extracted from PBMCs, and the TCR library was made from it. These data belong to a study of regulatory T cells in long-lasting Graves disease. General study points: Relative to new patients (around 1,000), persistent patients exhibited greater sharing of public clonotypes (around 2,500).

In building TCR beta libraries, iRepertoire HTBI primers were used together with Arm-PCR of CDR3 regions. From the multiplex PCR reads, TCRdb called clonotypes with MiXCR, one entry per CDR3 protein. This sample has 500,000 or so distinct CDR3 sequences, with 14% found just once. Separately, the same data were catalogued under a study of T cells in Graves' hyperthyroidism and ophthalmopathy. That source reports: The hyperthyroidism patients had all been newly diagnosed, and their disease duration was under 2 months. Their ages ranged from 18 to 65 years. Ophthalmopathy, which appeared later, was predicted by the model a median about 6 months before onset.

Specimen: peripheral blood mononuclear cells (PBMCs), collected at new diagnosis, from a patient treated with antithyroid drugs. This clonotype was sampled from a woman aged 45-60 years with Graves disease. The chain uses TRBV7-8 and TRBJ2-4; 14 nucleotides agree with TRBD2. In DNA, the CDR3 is TGTGCCAGCAGCGCCCGATCGAAGACTAGCGGGAGGGAACTAGCCAAAAACATTCAGTACTTC. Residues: CASSARSKTSGRELAKNIQYF.